Presented here are 11 T cell receptor beta chains from one specimen sequenced in a study of blood T cell repertoires in COVID-19. Measured with immunoSEQ multiplex PCR; TCRdb has only the in-frame clones, and not every one. This sample has under 300,000 clones, with 70% to 90% found just once. Sequenced: PBMCs or T cells enriched from blood (not recorded which). The origin of the receptors is a woman aged 45-60 years who had been exposed to COVID-19.

The rearrangement links TRBV6-5 to TRBJ1-1; 7 bases are a match to TRBD1. Per the germline V gene, CDR1 is MNHEY and CDR2 is SVGAGI. The trim removed 10 bases at V and 8 bases at J, leaving 13 bases unmatched. The CDR3 loop spans 13 amino acids. The CDR3 region is CATSQRAGGEAFF. Here the CDR3 DNA reads TGTGCCACCTCCCAGCGGGCAGGGGGAGAAGCTTTCTTT.

The rearrangement uses TRBV5-5 and TRBJ2-7; no reliable D call. Germline V gene lookup returns CDR1 SGHKS and CDR2 YYEKEE (reference sequence). This CDR3 region has 13 residues. With 7 bases removed from V and 0 bases from J, the gap between germline ends came to 11 bases. For the CDR3, the DNA is TGTGCCAGCGGCGGTGCCCTCTCCTACGAGCAGTACTTC. Amino acid sequence: CASGGALSYEQYF.

The V call is TRBV5-6, the J call TRBJ1-2; D is possibly TRBD1 (5 bases). Germline V gene data show CDR1 as SGHDT and CDR2 as YYEEEE. CDR3 size: 13 residues. V lost 7 bases, J lost 4 bases, and 14 bases lay in between. The CDR3 spells CASRPFGGYGYTF. The CDR3 nucleotides read TGTGCCAGCCGTCCTTTCGGGGGCTATGGCTACACCTTC.

V is TRBV6-2 or TRBV6-3 and J is TRBJ2-7; the match to TRBD1 covers 7 bases. Losses at the gene ends were 4 bases for V and 0 bases for J; bases not matched to a gene: 15. Germline V gives CDR1 MNHEY, CDR2 SVGEGT. The length of the CDR3 is 18 residues. This CDR3 reads CASSWDSPRVLSSYEQYF. Written as DNA, the CDR3 is TGTGCCAGCAGTTGGGACAGCCCCCGCGTACTTAGCTCCTACGAGCAGTACTTC.

The chain recombines TRBV4-1 with TRBJ2-2; D might be TRBD2 (5 bases). The V and J ends lost 0 bases and 6 bases respectively, with 14 bases between them. The CDR3 loop spans 16 amino acids. From germline, CDR1 is MGHRA and CDR2 YSYEKL. The DNA of the CDR3 is TGCGCCAGCAGCCAAGAGGTGGGCCCGAGGGCCGGGGAGCTGTTTTTT. Translated, it gives CASSQEVGPRAGELFF.

The J gene is TRBJ1-2, the V gene TRBV5-1, with 9 bases matching TRBD1. The CDR3 loop spans 14 amino acids. With V trimmed by 4 bases and J by 5 bases, 6 bases remained unmatched. From germline, CDR1 is SGHRS and CDR2 YFSETQ. This CDR3 is CASSPDRGNYGYTF. As DNA, the CDR3 is TGCGCCAGCAGCCCCGACAGGGGGAATTATGGCTACACCTTC.

The J gene is TRBJ1-6, the V gene TRBV3-1 (or the pseudogene TRBV3-2); D remains ambiguous. Germline CDR1 and CDR2: LGHDT and YNNKEL (reference sequence). CDR3 length: 15 amino acids. V was pared by 0 bases and J by 6 bases, with 9 bases between. The CDR3 protein is CASSQDMGVNSPLHF. CDR3 coding DNA: TGTGCCAGCAGCCAAGATATGGGAGTTAATTCACCCCTCCACTTT.

The genes are TRBV6-5 and TRBJ2-7; 8 bases are a match to TRBD1. Trimming at V came to 6 bases and at J to 7 bases, leaving 8 bases not matched to a gene. The germline CDR1 and CDR2 sequences are MNHEY and SVGAGI. This CDR3 is built from 13 residues. The CDR3 nucleotides are TGTGCCAGCAGGCTCAGGGGGCTGGGGGAGCAGTACTTC. Its protein is CASRLRGLGEQYF.

The J gene is TRBJ2-7, the V gene TRBV2; weak D call: TRBD1 (5 bases). This CDR3 comprises 13 residues. Trimming shortened V by 7 bases and J by 2 bases, and 12 bases separated the two germline ends. Germline lookup yields CDR1 SNHLY and CDR2 FYNNEI. The chain's CDR3 is CASMPRRAYEQYF. The CDR3 nucleotides read TGTGCCAGCATGCCGCGCAGGGCCTACGAGCAGTACTTC.

The chain combines TRBV6-9 with TRBJ1-6; 10 nucleotides align to TRBD1. Germline loops: CDR1 MNHGY, CDR2 SVAAGI. This CDR3 spans 16 amino acids. The ends lost 2 bases at V and 5 bases at J; junction bases unmatched: 3. The CDR3 sequence: CASSYGTGANNSPLHF. In DNA, the CDR3 is TGTGCCAGCAGTTATGGGACAGGGGCGAATAATTCACCCCTCCACTTT.

The chain joins TRBV3-1 (or the pseudogene TRBV3-2) to TRBJ1-1, with 11 nucleotides matching TRBD1. Trimming took 3 bases from V and 5 from J; bases not matched to a gene: 2. This CDR3 is built from 14 residues. Germline loops: CDR1 LGHDT, CDR2 YNNKEL (reference sequence). The CDR3 nucleotides read TGTGCCAGCAGCCAGGGACAGGGGGGGACTGAAGCTTTCTTT. Protein: CASSQGQGGTEAFF.